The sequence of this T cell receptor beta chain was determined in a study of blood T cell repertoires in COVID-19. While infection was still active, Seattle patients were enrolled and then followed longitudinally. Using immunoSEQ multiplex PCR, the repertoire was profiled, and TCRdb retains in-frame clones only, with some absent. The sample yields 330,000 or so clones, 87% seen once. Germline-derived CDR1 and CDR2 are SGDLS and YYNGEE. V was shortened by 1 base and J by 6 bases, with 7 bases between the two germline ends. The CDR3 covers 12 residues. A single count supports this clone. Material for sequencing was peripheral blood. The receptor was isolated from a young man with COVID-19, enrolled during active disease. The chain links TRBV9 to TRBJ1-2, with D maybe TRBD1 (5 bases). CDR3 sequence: CASSVRGDGYTF. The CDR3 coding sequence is TGTGCCAGCAGCGTAAGGGGCGATGGCTACACCTTC.